Listed below are T cell receptor beta chains from one sample, sequenced in a study of blood T cell repertoires in COVID-19. Generated by immunoSEQ multiplex PCR, the TCRdb table keeps only in-frame clones and is missing some. The repertoire holds around 160,000 clones, with around 81% as singletons. Material for sequencing was peripheral blood. Source of these receptors: a man in his 60s with active or convalescent COVID-19. Both conserved end residues are part of each CDR3. The D gene is left open where the match is weak. Not every row has a clone size; where given, it reads once, few, many or a size class.

d_gene: -; len: 13; v_gene: TRBV2; abundance: -; CDR3aa: CASTRTGGARYTF
d_gene: TRBD2; len: 17; v_gene: TRBV7-2; abundance: -; CDR3aa: CASSPRGGSSSSYEQYF
d_gene: TRBD2; len: 15; v_gene: TRBV5-1; abundance: few; CDR3aa: CASSLAQGGADTQYF
d_gene: -; len: 16; v_gene: TRBV2; abundance: -; CDR3aa: CASSGRTPLAKNIQYF
d_gene: TRBD1; len: 14; v_gene: TRBV7-2; abundance: once; CDR3aa: CASSVQTGSAEAFF
d_gene: -; len: 14; v_gene: TRBV2; abundance: -; CDR3aa: CASTQGGGNYEQYF
d_gene: TRBD2; len: 18; v_gene: TRBV10-3; abundance: -; CDR3aa: CAISDGTSGRKTLYEQYF
d_gene: -; len: 13; v_gene: TRBV5-1; abundance: -; CDR3aa: CASSLGSDEKLFF
d_gene: TRBD1; len: 16; v_gene: TRBV28; abundance: -; CDR3aa: CASSPDRGGWDSPLHF
d_gene: -; len: 15; v_gene: TRBV5-1; abundance: -; CDR3aa: CASSFGGGASNEQFF
d_gene: -; len: 14; v_gene: TRBV5-1; abundance: -; CDR3aa: CASSWGLDSYEQYF
d_gene: TRBD2; len: 16; v_gene: TRBV5-4; abundance: -; CDR3aa: CASSLDPSGSSNEQFF